One and the same sample provided the 13 T cell receptor beta chains below, sequenced in a study of CD8 T cells in Susac syndrome. Random hexamers served to reverse transcribe roughly 0.45 to 1 ug RNA. TCRdb ran MiXCR on the immunoSEQ multiplex PCR reads and lists one entry per CDR3 protein. The sample lists some 130,000 distinct CDR3 sequences; more than 85% were seen once. Sample: CD8+ T cells from PBMCs. All receptors derive from a human donor with Susac syndrome.

On this clonotype itself: At one of its ends the junction is not consistent with the germline gene, which may arise from a read error. V and J are TRBV12-3 or TRBV12-4 and TRBJ2-7; D possibly corresponds to TRBD1 (6 bases). This CDR3 has 14 residues. The CDR3 sequence is CASSLGGINYEQYF. CDR3 DNA: TGTGCCAGCAGCTTAGGGGGAATCAACTACGAGCAGTACTTC.

V is TRBV7-3 and J is TRBJ2-2, with D hard to call. Per the germline V gene, CDR1 is SGHTA and CDR2 is FQGTGA. V lost 2 bases, J lost 9 bases, and 10 bases lay in between. This CDR3 region has 13 residues. The CDR3 region has the DNA TGTGCCAGCAGCTTACTTCCCTTTAGGGAGCTGTTTTTT. Its translation: CASSLLPFRELFF.

This clonotype has a single count. The rearrangement links TRBV29-1 to TRBJ2-7; the D call may be TRBD1 or TRBD2 (5 bases each). Trimming removed 0 bases from V and 2 bases from J, with 17 bases in between. The germline CDR1 and CDR2 sequences are SQVTM and ANQGSEA. This CDR3 region has 16 residues. The CDR3 DNA sequence: TGCAGCGTTGAAGATCAGGGCAGCCGGGGCCCCTACGAGCAGTACTTC. The encoded protein is CSVEDQGSRGPYEQYF.

This chain uses TRBV15 with TRBJ2-1, with 7 bases fitting TRBD2. This CDR3 is built from 16 residues. Germline V CDR1 and CDR2: LNHNV, YYDKDF (reference sequence). V was clipped by 0 bases and J by 2 bases; unmatched bases: 4. CDR3 sequence reads: CATSRDGSGPYNEQFF. The CDR3 DNA reads TGTGCCACCAGCAGAGATGGTAGCGGGCCCTACAATGAGCAGTTCTTC.

The genes are TRBV20-1 and TRBJ2-7; 7 nucleotides agree with TRBD1. The CDR3 extends over 15 amino acids. Germline V CDR1 and CDR2: DFQATT, SNEGSKA (reference sequence). J lost 4 bases, V lost 3 bases, and 12 bases had no gene match. DNA of the CDR3: TGCAGTGCTAGGCTACAGGGGCTAGCTTTATACGAGCAGTACTTC. Amino acid sequence: CSARLQGLALYEQYF.

The chain couples TRBV6-5 to TRBJ1-1, with 8 bases aligning to TRBD1. The V segment lost 5 bases and the J segment 7 bases; nucleotides outside the gene matches: 9. The CDR3 has 14 amino acids. Germline lookup yields CDR1 MNHEY and CDR2 SVGAGI. CDR3 residues: CASSPLTGGDEAFF. The CDR3 DNA reads TGTGCCAGCAGTCCACTAACAGGGGGGGATGAAGCTTTCTTT.

This clonotype is a singleton in its sample. The chain employs TRBV4-1 and TRBJ1-3, with D tentatively TRBD1 (6 bases). V was pared by 4 bases and J by 2 bases, with 12 bases between. Germline values: CDR1 MGHRA, CDR2 YSYEKL. The CDR3 loop spans 15 amino acids. The chain's CDR3 is CASSRIQGPGNTIYF. Here the CDR3 DNA reads TGCGCCAGCAGCCGGATACAGGGCCCTGGAAACACCATATATTTT.

The chain links TRBV9 to TRBJ1-2, with D uncertain. With 3 bases removed from V and 4 bases from J, the gap between germline ends came to 16 bases. The CDR3 extends over 15 amino acids. Germline V gene lookup returns CDR1 SGDLS and CDR2 YYNGEE. CDR3 sequence reads: CASSATKGISYGYTF. In DNA, the CDR3 is TGTGCCAGCAGCGCGACCAAGGGTATCAGCTATGGCTACACCTTC.

The chain couples TRBV7-6 to TRBJ1-5, with D unresolved. The length of the CDR3 is 15 residues. V gave up 2 bases and J gave up 1 base, with 9 bases separating them. CDR1 is SGHVS and CDR2 is FNYEAQ in the germline V gene. CDR3 amino acids: CASSLNGLSNQPQHF. Written as DNA, the CDR3 is TGTGCCAGCAGCTTAAACGGACTAAGCAATCAGCCCCAGCATTTT.

The rearrangement uses TRBV7-6 and TRBJ2-1; 9 nucleotides match TRBD2. The CDR3 totals 17 residues. The germline CDR1 and CDR2 sequences are SGHVS and FNYEAQ. Trimming at V came to 4 bases and at J to 8 bases, leaving 15 bases not matched to a gene. The DNA for the CDR3 is TGTGCCAGCAGCTCGAGACTAGCGGAACTTAGAAGGGATGAGCAGTTCTTC. Protein product: CASSSRLAELRRDEQFF.

The CDR3 DNA is TGTGCCAGCAGCCAAGCCCTAGCGGGAGGGCCCTATGAGCAGTTCTTC. Its translation: CASSQALAGGPYEQFF. The chain is built from TRBV4-2 and TRBJ2-1; 12 bases map to TRBD2. The CDR3 is 16 amino acids. In germline, CDR1 is LGHNA, CDR2 YNFKEQ. V dropped 1 base and J dropped 8; count of bases not matched to a gene: 6.

The chain recombines TRBV4-1 with TRBJ2-3, with D tentatively TRBD2 (6 bases). The V gene's germline CDR1 is MGHRA and CDR2 YSYEKL. This CDR3 comprises 15 residues. V was pared by 4 bases and J by 2 bases, with 13 bases between. CDR3 in amino acids: CASSPQRASTDTQYF. The DNA for the CDR3 is TGCGCCAGCAGCCCCCAGCGGGCTTCCACAGATACGCAGTATTTT.

V usage is TRBV15 and J usage is TRBJ2-1; D is possibly TRBD2 (5 bases). The ends were cut back, 3 bases at V and 7 bases at J, with 16 bases in the middle. This CDR3 has 15 residues. Germline V gene data show CDR1 as LNHNV and CDR2 as YYDKDF (reference sequence). CDR3 sequence reads: CATSSDGSSGNEQFF. The CDR3 DNA reads as TGTGCCACCAGCAGTGATGGTAGTTCGGGGAATGAGCAGTTCTTC.